The clone carrying this TCR beta chain was picked up one time. The antigen remains undetermined. This record belongs to a study of T cells in localized non-small cell lung cancer. Study conclusions and caveats: The study found T cell clonality highest in uninvolved adjacent lung, above tumor. Because sequencing included only one region (of the tumor), heterogeneity remains possible.

The CDR3 is 14 amino acids. Per germline, CDR1 KGHSY and CDR2 FQNENV. Trimming left V 4 bases short and J 5 bases short, with 15 bases between. Libraries were prepared by immunoSEQ multiplex PCR; TCRdb keeps only in-frame clonotypes and omits some of them. The sample records some 33,000 clones, 80% being singletons. This TCR derives from an older male donor with stage III squamous cell lung carcinoma. The rearrangement joins TRBV16 to TRBJ2-7, with TRBD1 as a possible D gene (6 bases). This sample comprised peripheral blood, obtained before any cancer treatment. The CDR3 sequence is CASSLEGDSNEQYF. The CDR3 nucleotides read TGTGCCAGCAGCCTTGAGGGGGATTCGAACGAGCAGTACTTC.